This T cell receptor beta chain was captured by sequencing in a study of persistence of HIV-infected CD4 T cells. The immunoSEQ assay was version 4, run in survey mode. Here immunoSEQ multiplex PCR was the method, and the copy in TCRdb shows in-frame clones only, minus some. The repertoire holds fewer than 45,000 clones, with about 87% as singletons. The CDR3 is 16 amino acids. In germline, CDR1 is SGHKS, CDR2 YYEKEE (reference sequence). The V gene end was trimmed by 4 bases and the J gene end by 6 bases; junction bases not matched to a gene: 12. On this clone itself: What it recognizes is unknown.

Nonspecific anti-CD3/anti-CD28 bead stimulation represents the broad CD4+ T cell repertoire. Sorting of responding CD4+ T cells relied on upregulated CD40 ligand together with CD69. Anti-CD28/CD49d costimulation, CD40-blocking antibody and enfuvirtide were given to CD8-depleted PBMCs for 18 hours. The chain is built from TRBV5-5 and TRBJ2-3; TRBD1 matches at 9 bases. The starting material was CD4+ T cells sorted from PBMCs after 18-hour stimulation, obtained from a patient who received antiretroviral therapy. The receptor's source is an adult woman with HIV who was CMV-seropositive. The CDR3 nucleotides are TGTGCCAGCAGCCCGAGGGGACAGGGCTTTAGGGATACGCAGTATTTT. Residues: CASSPRGQGFRDTQYF.